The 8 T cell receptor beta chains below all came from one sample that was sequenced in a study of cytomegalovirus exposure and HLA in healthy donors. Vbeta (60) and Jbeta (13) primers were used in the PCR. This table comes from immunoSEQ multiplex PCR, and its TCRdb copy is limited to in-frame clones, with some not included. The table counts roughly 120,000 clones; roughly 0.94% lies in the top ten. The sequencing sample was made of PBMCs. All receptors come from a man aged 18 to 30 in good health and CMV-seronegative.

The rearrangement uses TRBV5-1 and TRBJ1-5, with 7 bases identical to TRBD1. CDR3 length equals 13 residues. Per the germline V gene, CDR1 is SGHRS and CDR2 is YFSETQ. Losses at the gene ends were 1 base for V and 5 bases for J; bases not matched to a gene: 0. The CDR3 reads CASSLTGDQPQHF. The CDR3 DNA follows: TGCGCCAGCAGCTTGACAGGGGATCAGCCCCAGCATTTT.

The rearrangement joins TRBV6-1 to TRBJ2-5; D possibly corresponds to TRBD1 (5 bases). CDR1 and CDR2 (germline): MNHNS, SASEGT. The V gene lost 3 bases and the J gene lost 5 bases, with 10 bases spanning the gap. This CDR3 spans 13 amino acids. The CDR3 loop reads CASSESGWETQYF. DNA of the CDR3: TGTGCCAGCAGTGAGTCAGGGTGGGAGACCCAGTACTTC.

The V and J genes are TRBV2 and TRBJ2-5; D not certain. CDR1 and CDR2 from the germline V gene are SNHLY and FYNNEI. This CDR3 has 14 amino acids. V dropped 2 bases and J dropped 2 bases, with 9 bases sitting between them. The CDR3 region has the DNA TGTGCCAGCAGTGAATCCCTTCCGCAAGAGACCCAGTACTTC. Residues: CASSESLPQETQYF.

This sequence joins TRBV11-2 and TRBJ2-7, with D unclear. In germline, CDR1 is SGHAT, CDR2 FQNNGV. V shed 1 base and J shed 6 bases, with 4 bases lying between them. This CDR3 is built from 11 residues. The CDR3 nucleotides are TGTGCCAGCAGCTTAGTCAGCGAGCAGTACTTC. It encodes CASSLVSEQYF.

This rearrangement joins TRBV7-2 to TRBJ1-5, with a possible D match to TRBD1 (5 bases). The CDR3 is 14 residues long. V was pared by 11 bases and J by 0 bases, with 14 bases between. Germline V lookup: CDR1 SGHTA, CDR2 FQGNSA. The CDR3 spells CAASGIYSNQPQHF. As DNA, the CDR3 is TGTGCCGCCTCAGGGATTTATAGCAATCAGCCCCAGCATTTT.

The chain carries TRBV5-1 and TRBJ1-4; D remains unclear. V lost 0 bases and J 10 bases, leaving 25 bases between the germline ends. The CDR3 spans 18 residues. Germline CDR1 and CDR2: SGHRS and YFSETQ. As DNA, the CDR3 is TGCGCCAGCAGCTTGGCCGGGTGGCGGAAAGGGAATGAGGGAAAACTGTTTTTT. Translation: CASSLAGWRKGNEGKLFF.

The CDR3 coding sequence is TGTGCCAGCAGCTTAGTTGGCAGATCTAATGAAAAACTGTTTTTT. Its translation: CASSLVGRSNEKLFF. This chain joins TRBV7-8 and TRBJ1-4, with D unclear. CDR1 SGHVS and CDR2 FQNEAQ come from the germline V gene. The CDR3 runs to 15 residues. Between the trimmed V and J ends, which lost 1 base and 3 bases, there was a span of 9 bases.

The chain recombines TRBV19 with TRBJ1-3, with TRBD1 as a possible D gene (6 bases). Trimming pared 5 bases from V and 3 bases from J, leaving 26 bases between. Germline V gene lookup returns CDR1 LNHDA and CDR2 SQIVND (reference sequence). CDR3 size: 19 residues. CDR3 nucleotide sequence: TGTGCCAGTAGTCCGAAACCCCGACGACAGGCGGAAATTGGAAACACCATATATTTT. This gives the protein CASSPKPRRQAEIGNTIYF.